These 24 T cell receptor beta chains came from one sample sequenced in a study of shared clonotypes between healthy human individuals. Sequencing used immunoSEQ multiplex PCR; TCRdb keeps in-frame clones, though not all of them. This sample yields around 500,000 clones, of which around four fifths are seen a single time; about 12% belongs to the top ten. Sequencing input: PBMCs. These receptors originate from a woman aged 40 to 50 in good health. Some clones in this sample may be carry-over from other donors' samples.

This clone appeared a few times. V is TRBV5-4 and J is TRBJ1-4; TRBD1 matches at 8 bases. The germline V gene encodes CDR1 SGHNT and CDR2 YYREEE (reference sequence). The CDR3 runs 15 residues. Trimming took 4 bases from V and 5 from J; bases not matched to a gene: 7. CDR3 in amino acids: CASSDGQGGNEKLFF. The DNA for the CDR3 is TGTGCCAGCAGCGACGGACAGGGAGGAAATGAAAAACTGTTTTTT.

A word on this clone: The likely explanation is a read error, given a far larger clone one base away. Other DNA sequences from this sample encode an identical CDR3 as well. The chain employs TRBV6-4 and TRBJ2-3; D might be TRBD2 (5 bases). Germline assignment: CDR1 MRHNA and CDR2 SNTAGT. Trimming took off 3 bases at V and 5 bases at J, with 9 bases between the two ends. The CDR3 length is 13 residues. CDR3 nucleotides: TGTGCCAGCAGTGAGGGAGCCGAAGATACGCAGTATTTT. Translated, it gives CASSEGAEDTQYF.

The chain joins TRBV5-1 to TRBJ2-5, with a weak D call TRBD1 (5 bases). Germline V gene data show CDR1 as SGHRS and CDR2 as YFSETQ. The CDR3 consists of 13 residues. Trimming cost V 6 bases and J 5 bases, with 14 bases left between them. For the CDR3, the DNA is TGCGCCAGCACCAGGGAAGATGGGGAGACCCAGTACTTC. Amino acid sequence: CASTREDGETQYF.

The V call is TRBV2, the J call TRBJ1-1, with a possible D match to TRBD1 (5 bases). Germline V gene lookup returns CDR1 SNHLY and CDR2 FYNNEI. V was shortened by 1 base and J by 3 bases, with 12 bases between the two germline ends. The CDR3 runs to 15 residues. CDR3 DNA: TGTGCCAGCAGTGAAGAGACAGCTTCTTACACTGAAGCTTTCTTT. It is translated as CASSEETASYTEAFF.

In DNA, the CDR3 is TGTGCCAGTAGCGTACTAGCCCCTGGGGGCACAGATACGCAGTATTTT. Translating it yields CASSVLAPGGTDTQYF. V and J are TRBV19 and TRBJ2-3; TRBD2 might be the D (6 bases). Germline CDR1 reads LNHDA; CDR2 reads SQIVND (reference sequence). Trimming left V 6 bases short and J 1 base short, with 17 bases between. There are 16 residues in the CDR3.

This chain uses TRBV7-9 with TRBJ2-5; no clear D gene. The CDR3 totals 15 residues. The V end was cut by 0 bases, the J end by 4 bases, with 12 bases between. Germline values: CDR1 SEHNR, CDR2 FQNEAQ (reference sequence). CDR3: CASSLAAFSAETQYF. DNA of the CDR3: TGTGCCAGCAGCTTAGCCGCGTTTAGTGCAGAGACCCAGTACTTC.

Ten or more counts support this clone. The same CDR3 is also encoded by other DNA sequences in this sample. The chain couples TRBV27 to TRBJ2-7; D is ambiguous. CDR3 length: 14 residues. V was shortened by 3 bases and J by 2 bases, with 11 bases between the two germline ends. CDR1 and CDR2 from the germline V gene are MNHEY and SMNVEV (reference sequence). CDR3 coding DNA: TGTGCCAGCAGTTTTGATCGGCGAACCTACGAGCAGTACTTC. Amino acids: CASSFDRRTYEQYF.

The chain couples TRBV28 to TRBJ1-1; tentatively, D is TRBD1 (5 bases). The CDR3 covers 13 residues. Germline-derived CDR1 and CDR2 are MDHEN and SYDVKM. V was clipped by 6 bases and J by 1 base, with 9 bases between them. The CDR3 DNA reads TGTGCCAGCAGGACAACAGGGAACACTGAAGCTTTCTTT. It yields the protein CASRTTGNTEAFF. Combining the CDR3 with reference TRBV28 and TRBJ1-1 gives the whole variable domain DVKVTQSSRYLVKRTGEKVFLECVQDMDHENMFWYRQDPGLGLRLIYFSYDVKMKEKGDIPEGYSVSREKKERFSLILESASTNQTSMYLCASRTTGNTEAFFGQGTRLTVV.

The sample holds a few counts of this clone. The genes are TRBV2 and TRBJ1-1; maybe TRBD1 (5 bases). Trimming cost V 0 bases and J 11 bases, with 13 bases left between them. This CDR3 is built from 13 residues. Germline V gene data show CDR1 as SNHLY and CDR2 as FYNNEI. The CDR3: CASSEAGDGPAFF. The CDR3 nucleotides read TGTGCCAGCAGTGAAGCCGGGGACGGACCGGCTTTCTTT.

The V gene is TRBV2, the J gene TRBJ2-1; 8 bases are shared with TRBD2. Germline lookup yields CDR1 SNHLY and CDR2 FYNNEI. The V segment lost 7 bases and the J segment 3 bases; nucleotides outside the gene matches: 5. This CDR3 has 14 residues. Written as DNA, the CDR3 is TGTGCCAGCACCCTAGCGGGCGTCTACAATGAGCAGTTCTTC. Residues: CASTLAGVYNEQFF.

This clone was counted a few times. V is TRBV29-1 and J is TRBJ2-7; 10 bases fit TRBD2. V dropped 2 bases and J dropped 7; count of bases not matched to a gene: 11. Germline V CDR1 and CDR2: SQVTM, ANQGSEA. The CDR3 sequence is 15 residues long. Written as DNA, the CDR3 is TGCAGCGTTGAAAGGGGGGCTAGCGGGAGTGGTGAGCAGTACTTC. It specifies CSVERGASGSGEQYF.

The chain couples TRBV6-5 to TRBJ2-5; 8 nucleotides align to TRBD2. The germline CDR1 and CDR2 sequences are MNHEY and SVGAGI. The CDR3 has 12 amino acids. CDR3 nucleotides: TGTGCTACGAACGCGGGAGGTGAGACCCAGTACTTC. Translation: CATNAGGETQYF.

The chain recombines TRBV5-1 with TRBJ2-2; 9 bases map to TRBD1. Germline V gene data show CDR1 as SGHRS and CDR2 as YFSETQ. This CDR3 comprises 16 residues. The V segment lost 4 bases and the J segment 3 bases; nucleotides outside the gene matches: 7. The CDR3 is CASSPRQGGDTGELFF. The CDR3 DNA follows: TGCGCCAGCAGCCCTCGACAGGGGGGAGACACCGGGGAGCTGTTTTTT. Full variable domain (missing parts from reference TRBV5-1 and TRBJ2-2): KAGVTQTPRYLIKTRGQQVTLSCSPISGHRSVSWYQQTPGQGLQFLFEYFSETQRNKGNFPGRFSGRQFSNSRSEMNVSTLELGDSALYLCASSPRQGGDTGELFFGEGSRLTVL.

A remark on this clone: The sample carries other DNA sequences with the same CDR3. The V gene is TRBV18, the J gene TRBJ2-1, with TRBD2 matching 12 bases. The CDR3 runs to 16 residues. V shed 0 bases and J 4 bases; nucleotides not matched to a gene: 1. Germline V lookup: CDR1 KGHSH, CDR2 LQKENI. The DNA of the CDR3 is TGTGCCAGCTCACCACCAGGACTAGCGGGATACAATGAGCAGTTCTTC. This codes for CASSPPGLAGYNEQFF. Filled out from reference TRBV18 and TRBJ2-1, the complete variable domain reads NAGVMQNPRHLVRRRGQEARLRCSPMKGHSHVYWYRQLPEEGLKFMVYLQKENIIDESGMPKERFSAEFPKEGPSILRIQQVVRGDSAAYFCASSPPGLAGYNEQFFGPGTRLTVL.

Worth noting for this clone: At the DNA level, this CDR3 is encoded by other sequences in the same sample as well. The rearrangement uses TRBV5-1 and TRBJ2-5, with D unresolved. The CDR3 runs 14 residues. CDR1 SGHRS and CDR2 YFSETQ come from the germline V gene. The V and J ends lost 2 bases and 2 bases respectively, with 10 bases between them. The CDR3 nucleotides read TGCGCCAGCAGCTTCACGGGCCAACAAGAGACCCAGTACTTC. It is translated as CASSFTGQQETQYF.

The V gene is TRBV7-3, the J gene TRBJ2-5; TRBD1 aligns across 7 bases. The J call may be mistaken, given a closer DNA end match to TRBJ2-7. Germline assignment: CDR1 SGHTA and CDR2 FQGTGA. The CDR3 consists of 16 residues. In DNA form, the CDR3 reads TGTGCCAGCAGCTTAACCGAGACAGGGTCGGTCCACGAGCAGTACTTC. Protein sequence: CASSLTETGSVHEQYF.

This clone was observed a few times. The chain is built from TRBV19 and TRBJ1-1; 7 bases fit TRBD1. Trimming cost V 5 bases and J 8 bases; bases outside gene matches: 5. The CDR3 contains 12 residues. In germline, CDR1 is LNHDA, CDR2 SQIVND (reference sequence). CDR3 sequence reads: CASSVRDREAFF. The CDR3 nucleotides are TGTGCCAGTAGTGTCCGGGACAGAGAAGCTTTCTTT.

The V call is TRBV28, the J call TRBJ2-7; a weak D match, TRBD2 (6 bases). CDR3 size: 15 residues. CDR1 MDHEN and CDR2 SYDVKM come from the germline V gene. Trimming pared 5 bases from V and 3 bases from J, leaving 17 bases between. The CDR3 sequence is CASSAPQRADYEQYF. The CDR3 DNA is TGTGCCAGCAGTGCCCCCCAGCGGGCGGACTACGAGCAGTACTTC.

The chain has TRBV28 and TRBJ1-2, with TRBD1 matching 7 bases. Germline V CDR1 and CDR2: MDHEN, SYDVKM. The CDR3 sequence is 14 residues long. Trimming removed 1 base from V and 7 bases from J; junction bases left unmatched: 6. Here the CDR3 DNA reads TGTGCCAGCAGTTTATTGGAGGGGGCGGGTGGCTACACCTTC. The encoded protein is CASSLLEGAGGYTF.

This clone was counted a single time. The rearrangement links TRBV29-1 to TRBJ2-7; 12 nucleotides line up with TRBD2. Germline V gene sequence: CDR1 SQVTM, CDR2 ANQGSEA. V gave up 4 bases and J gave up 2 bases; unmatched junction bases: 0. This CDR3 region has 13 residues. The CDR3 loop reads CSVGLAGAYEQYF. The CDR3, as DNA: TGCAGCGTTGGACTAGCGGGAGCCTACGAGCAGTACTTC.

The CDR3 loop reads CASTPTGGYGNEQFF. For the CDR3, the DNA is TGTGCCAGCACCCCAACGGGAGGGTACGGGAATGAGCAGTTCTTC. The gene calls are TRBV28 and TRBJ2-1, with 8 bases that match TRBD2. The CDR3 runs 15 residues. The germline V gene has CDR1 MDHEN and CDR2 SYDVKM. V was pared by 7 bases and J by 7 bases, with 12 bases of the junction left unmatched.

CDR3 loop: CASSLVYETQYF. As DNA, the CDR3 is TGTGCCAGCAGCTTAGTATATGAGACCCAGTACTTC. The V gene is TRBV7-9, the J gene TRBJ2-5; D not resolved. Germline lookup yields CDR1 SEHNR and CDR2 FQNEAQ (reference sequence). V was cut by 1 base and J by 5 bases, with 5 bases left in between. The CDR3 consists of 12 residues.

A word on this clone: This may be a read error: a much more frequent sequence differs by one nucleotide. V and J are TRBV6-5 and TRBJ1-2, with 9 bases identical to TRBD1. Germline V gives CDR1 MNHEY, CDR2 SVGAGI. The CDR3 contains 13 residues. The V and J ends lost 6 bases and 4 bases, in that order; junction bases with no gene match: 3. This CDR3 reads CASSSDRGYGYTF. In DNA form, the CDR3 reads TGTGCCAGCAGCTCGGACAGGGGCTATGGCTACACCTTC.

V usage is TRBV5-4 and J usage is TRBJ2-5; D is possibly TRBD1 or TRBD2 (5 bases each). The J call is in doubt because the DNA end fits TRBJ2-7 better. CDR3 length: 14 residues. CDR1 and CDR2 (germline): SGHNT, YYREEE (reference sequence). In DNA form, the CDR3 reads TGTGCCAGCAGCTTCGGACTGGGGCGCTACGAGCAGTACTTC. It translates to CASSFGLGRYEQYF.